This section outlines one T cell receptor (beta chain) sequence together with its context. Antigen unknown. Unique molecular identifiers were carried by the TCR beta cDNA libraries. Input populations of roughly 0.95 to 10 million T cells gave rise to around 480,000 cDNA molecules. TCRdb independently ran MiXCR on the PCR reads; one entry per CDR3 protein. Here the sample spans hundreds of thousands of distinct CDR3 sequences, approximately 60% being singletons. The J segment lost 9 bases and the V segment lost 4 bases, leaving 8 bases of the junction unmatched. Germline assignment: CDR1 LGHDT and CDR2 YNNKEL (reference sequence). CDR3 length: 16 residues. The data derive from a study of post-analysis software for immune sequencing data. Whole-study results and caveats: Normalized Chao1 diversity in multiple sclerosis patients fell significantly below that of controls. Same-batch preparations were strongly co-clustered by F measure. TRBV5-6, TRBV5-1 and TRBV20-1 were among four to six TRBV segments more frequent in patients than controls.

This TCR was sampled from a girl aged 2 to 9 with multiple sclerosis. V usage is TRBV3-1 and J usage is TRBJ2-1; TRBD2 matches 14 bases. Material for sequencing was blood. The DNA for the CDR3 is TGTGCCAGCAGCCCTGGAGGGACTAGCGGGAGTATTGAGCAGTTCTTC. It encodes CASSPGGTSGSIEQFF.